The 2 T cell receptor beta chains reported below all come from one sample, sequenced in a study of blood T cell repertoires in COVID-19. Sequencing used immunoSEQ multiplex PCR; TCRdb keeps in-frame clones, though not all of them. Counted here are about 320,000 clones, roughly nine tenths occurring once; the ten biggest clones make up 11%. The sample taken for sequencing was peripheral blood. These receptors were taken from a woman between 25 and 40 years old with COVID-19, enrolled during active disease.

The chain combines TRBV6-6 with TRBJ1-4; 8 bases are shared with TRBD1. CDR3 size: 19 residues. V shed 5 bases and J 2 bases; nucleotides not matched to a gene: 16. Per germline, CDR1 MNHNY and CDR2 SVGAGI (reference sequence). CDR3: CASSLRGQDTSYTNEKLFF. The CDR3 DNA is TGTGCCAGCAGTCTTAGGGGACAGGACACATCGTATACTAATGAAAAACTGTTTTTT.

The chain uses TRBV4-1 and TRBJ2-1; the match to TRBD2 covers 8 bases. Trimming at V came to 4 bases and at J to 3 bases, leaving 8 bases not matched to a gene. CDR3 length: 16 amino acids. In germline, CDR1 is MGHRA, CDR2 YSYEKL. DNA of the CDR3: TGCGCCAGCAGCCGAGACCCGAGCGGGGGCTACAATGAGCAGTTCTTC. Translation gives CASSRDPSGGYNEQFF.